Listed below are T cell receptor beta chains from one sample, sequenced in a study of blood T cells in healthy people across ages. One entry per CDR3 protein, called by TCRdb with MiXCR from the 5' RACE reads. The data show approximately 1,700,000 distinct CDR3 sequences, with 35% to 50% seen just once and about 23% held by the top ten. Material: blood. These receptors all stem from a human donor in good health. Both conserved end residues are trimmed from each CDR3. The order of the fields is V gene, CDR3 protein.

v_call: TRBV20-1
cdr3_aa: SARAEGGGRYNEQF

v_call: TRBV27
cdr3_aa: ASSLGTGRGTEAF

v_call: TRBV19
cdr3_aa: ASRQGSNYGYT

v_call: TRBV7-6
cdr3_aa: ASSQAEDRGEEQY

v_call: TRBV29-1
cdr3_aa: SVGGGGGTDTQY

v_call: TRBV20-1
cdr3_aa: SAGQGHVGEKTQY

v_call: TRBV2
cdr3_aa: ASSGERGFTDTQY

v_call: TRBV7-9
cdr3_aa: ASSLMGREDYGYT

v_call: TRBV7-2
cdr3_aa: ASSPQF

v_call: TRBV20-1
cdr3_aa: SARKVAGSYEQY

v_call: TRBV3-1
cdr3_aa: ASRPGVGAYEQY

v_call: TRBV28
cdr3_aa: ASSQQGEVDYEQY

v_call: TRBV28
cdr3_aa: ASSVPRSGGYGYT

v_call: TRBV7-6
cdr3_aa: ASSLEPGNEQF

v_call: TRBV4-2
cdr3_aa: ASSQPGASVSGANVLT

v_call: TRBV7-8
cdr3_aa: ASSLAVVFGEQF

v_call: TRBV29-1
cdr3_aa: SVVFLDTPGQETQY

v_call: TRBV15
cdr3_aa: ATSRETSGGAYEQY

v_call: TRBV7-9
cdr3_aa: ASSFADGAYNEQF

v_call: TRBV11-1
cdr3_aa: ASRDTGRTEETQY

v_call: TRBV7-3
cdr3_aa: ASSLSGGQVFTDTQY

v_call: TRBV5-1
cdr3_aa: AGSQTQNYGYT

v_call: TRBV4-1
cdr3_aa: ASSLFRGRNSNQPQH

v_call: TRBV20-1
cdr3_aa: SANGGGTDTQY

v_call: TRBV19
cdr3_aa: ASSIGRLQETQY

v_call: TRBV6-1
cdr3_aa: ASSEVRGLEPYEQY